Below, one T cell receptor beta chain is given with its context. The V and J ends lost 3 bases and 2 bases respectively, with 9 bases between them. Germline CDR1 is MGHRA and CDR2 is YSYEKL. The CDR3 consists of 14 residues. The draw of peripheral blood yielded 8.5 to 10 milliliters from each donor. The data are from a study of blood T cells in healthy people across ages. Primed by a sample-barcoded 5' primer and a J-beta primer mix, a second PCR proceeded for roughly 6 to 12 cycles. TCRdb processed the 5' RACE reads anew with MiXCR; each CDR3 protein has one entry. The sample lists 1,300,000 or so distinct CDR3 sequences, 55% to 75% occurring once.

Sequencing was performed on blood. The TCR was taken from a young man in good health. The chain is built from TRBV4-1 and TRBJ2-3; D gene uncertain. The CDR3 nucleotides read TGCGCCAGCAGCCATCGTATCGACACAGATACGCAGTATTTT. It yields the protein CASSHRIDTDTQYF.